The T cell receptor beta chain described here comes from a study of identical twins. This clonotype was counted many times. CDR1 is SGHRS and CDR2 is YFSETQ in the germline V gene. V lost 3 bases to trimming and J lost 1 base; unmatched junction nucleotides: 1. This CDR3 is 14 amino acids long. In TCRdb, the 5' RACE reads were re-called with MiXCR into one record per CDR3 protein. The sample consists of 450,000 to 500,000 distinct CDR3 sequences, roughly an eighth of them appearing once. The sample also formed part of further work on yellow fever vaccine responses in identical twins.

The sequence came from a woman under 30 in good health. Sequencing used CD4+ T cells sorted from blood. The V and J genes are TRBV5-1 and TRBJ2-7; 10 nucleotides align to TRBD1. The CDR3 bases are TGCGCCAGCAGCTCGGGACAGGGGTCCTACGAGCAGTACTTC. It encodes CASSSGQGSYEQYF.